Below, 27 T cell receptor beta chains from the same sample are listed, as sequenced in a study of shared clonotypes between healthy human individuals. Clones were read by immunoSEQ multiplex PCR, and TCRdb kept only the in-frame ones, dropping some. The sample records over 750,000 clones, around 96% being singletons. CD8 cells regarded as naive lacked CD45RO, were positively chosen for CCR7, and omitted terminally differentiated effector memory CD45RA+ cells. Source material: naive CD8+ T cells sorted from blood. The origin of the receptors is a man between 25 and 39 years old in good health.

The chain couples TRBV27 to TRBJ2-2; a weak D match, TRBD1 (5 bases). Trimming took off 0 bases at V and 4 bases at J, with 9 bases between the two ends. Germline values: CDR1 MNHEY, CDR2 SMNVEV (reference sequence). The CDR3 sequence is 15 residues long. The CDR3: CASSLSSGATGELFF. The CDR3 DNA is TGTGCCAGCAGTTTATCTTCTGGGGCCACCGGGGAGCTGTTTTTT.

This clone was picked up one time. Other DNA sequences from this sample encode an identical CDR3 as well. The chain recombines TRBV2 with TRBJ2-1, with D unclear. This CDR3 is built from 12 residues. Germline V gene lookup returns CDR1 SNHLY and CDR2 FYNNEI. The V and J ends lost 3 bases and 6 bases respectively, with 6 bases between them. CDR3 protein: CASSEGINEQFF. The CDR3 region has the DNA TGTGCCAGCAGTGAGGGAATCAATGAGCAGTTCTTC.

The chain joins TRBV2 to TRBJ2-1; D is unclear. Trimming took 3 bases from V and 10 from J, leaving 16 bases between them. Germline V gene sequence: CDR1 SNHLY, CDR2 FYNNEI. The CDR3 is made up of 14 amino acids. The CDR3 loop is CASSEYDRAREQFF. The CDR3 region has the DNA TGTGCCAGCAGTGAGTATGACCGGGCCCGAGAGCAGTTCTTC.

The chain combines TRBV19 with TRBJ1-5, with 7 bases fitting TRBD1. The length of the CDR3 is 15 residues. Germline CDR1 is LNHDA and CDR2 is SQIVND (reference sequence). The V segment lost 5 bases and the J segment 4 bases; nucleotides outside the gene matches: 8. CDR3 in DNA: TGTGCCAGTAGTCTACAGGGACAGATGAATCAGCCCCAGCATTTT. Translated, it gives CASSLQGQMNQPQHF.

V is TRBV4-1 and J is TRBJ1-1; D remains ambiguous. The CDR3 has 15 residues. The germline gives CDR1 MGHRA, CDR2 YSYEKL. V was trimmed by 2 bases and J by 3 bases, leaving 13 bases between them. The CDR3 spells CASSQLGNTHTEAFF. CDR3 DNA sequence: TGCGCCAGCAGCCAATTGGGCAACACTCACACTGAAGCTTTCTTT.

This chain links TRBV7-9 with TRBJ2-4, with 8 positions matching TRBD2. CDR1 is SEHNR and CDR2 is FQNEAQ in the germline V gene (reference sequence). The CDR3 loop spans 16 amino acids. Germline trimming cut 2 bases from V and 0 bases from J; bases unmatched to any gene: 3. The CDR3 DNA sequence: TGTGCCAGCAGCTTAACTCGGGAGGGAGCCAAAAACATTCAGTACTTC. Protein product: CASSLTREGAKNIQYF.

The rearrangement links TRBV11-2 to TRBJ2-3, with TRBD2 matching over 7 bases. The germline CDR1 and CDR2 sequences are SGHAT and FQNNGV. J gave up 2 bases and V 0 bases, and 17 bases lay outside the gene matches. The CDR3 consists of 20 residues. DNA of the CDR3: TGTGCCAGCAGCTTAGAGTTTATCCTAGCGGAACGAGGGGCCACAGATACGCAGTATTTT. Amino acids: CASSLEFILAERGATDTQYF.

This chain connects TRBV7-9 to TRBJ1-1; D gene uncertain. Trimming removed 5 bases from V and 1 base from J, with 14 bases in between. The germline gives CDR1 SEHNR, CDR2 FQNEAQ (reference sequence). The CDR3 is made up of 15 amino acids. DNA for the CDR3: TGTGCCAGCAGCCTCGATCTACAGACGAACACTGAAGCTTTCTTT. Amino acid sequence: CASSLDLQTNTEAFF.

The genes are TRBV5-4 and TRBJ2-7; 8 bases align to TRBD2. Germline CDR1 is SGHNT and CDR2 is YYREEE (reference sequence). The V segment lost 5 bases and the J segment 6 bases; nucleotides outside the gene matches: 10. The CDR3 totals 14 residues. The CDR3 bases are TGTGCCAGCAGTACTCCGGGACTAGATCGCGAGCAGTACTTC. Residues: CASSTPGLDREQYF.

Only one count was recorded for this clone. This rearrangement joins TRBV9 to TRBJ2-2; TRBD1 matches 8 bases. Germline V lookup: CDR1 SGDLS, CDR2 YYNGEE. Trimming cost V 0 bases and J 5 bases; bases outside gene matches: 6. The CDR3 covers 16 residues. The CDR3 is CASSVEGQGWTGELFF. As DNA, the CDR3 is TGTGCCAGCAGCGTAGAAGGACAGGGTTGGACCGGGGAGCTGTTTTTT.

The rearrangement joins TRBV27 to TRBJ2-1, with D perhaps TRBD1 (6 bases). The CDR3 spans 16 residues. Germline values: CDR1 MNHEY, CDR2 SMNVEV (reference sequence). The ends were cut back, 5 bases at V and 5 bases at J, with 19 bases in the middle. The CDR3 nucleotides read TGTGCCAGCAGTCCTTTGTTGACAGGCCTTAACAATGAGCAGTTCTTC. Translated, it gives CASSPLLTGLNNEQFF.

This clone was picked up one time. V is TRBV7-8 and J is TRBJ2-1, with TRBD2 identical over 7 bases. CDR3 size: 17 residues. The germline CDR1 and CDR2 sequences are SGHVS and FQNEAQ. Unmatched junction bases numbered 8, after V lost 1 base and J lost 2 bases. The DNA for the CDR3 is TGTGCCAGCAGCTTAGTTCCGGGGGGAATCACCTACAATGAGCAGTTCTTC. It translates to CASSLVPGGITYNEQFF.

As regards this clone: Other DNA variants within this sample encode the same CDR3. The V and J genes are TRBV5-6 and TRBJ2-7; TRBD1 might be the D (6 bases). The germline V gene has CDR1 SGHDT and CDR2 YYEEEE. Trimming took 2 bases from V and 1 from J, leaving 10 bases between them. CDR3 length equals 14 residues. In DNA, the CDR3 is TGTGCCAGCAGCTTCTGGACAGCTTCCTACGAGCAGTACTTC. This codes for CASSFWTASYEQYF.

The gene calls are TRBV27 and TRBJ1-1; possibly TRBD1 for D (5 bases). Germline assignment: CDR1 MNHEY and CDR2 SMNVEV (reference sequence). V lost 1 base, J lost 5 bases, and 17 bases lay in between. This CDR3 spans 16 amino acids. For the CDR3, the DNA is TGTGCCAGCAGTTTATTCTTTGGGGGAGAGGAAACTGAAGCTTTCTTT. Translated, it gives CASSLFFGGEETEAFF.

The gene calls are TRBV11-2 and TRBJ2-5, with D possibly matching TRBD2 (6 bases). This CDR3 region has 15 residues. Trimming stripped 1 base from V and 4 bases from J, with 13 bases between. From germline, CDR1 is SGHAT and CDR2 FQNNGV. CDR3: CASSLGFGGRETQYF. The CDR3 nucleotides read TGTGCCAGCAGCTTAGGGTTCGGAGGGCGAGAGACCCAGTACTTC.

This chain joins TRBV7-6 and TRBJ2-3; D unclear. The germline V gene encodes CDR1 SGHVS and CDR2 FNYEAQ. V lost 2 bases and J lost 6, with 12 bases in between. This CDR3 has 14 residues. This CDR3 is CASSLKESWDTQYF. CDR3 DNA: TGTGCCAGCAGCTTAAAAGAGTCGTGGGATACGCAGTATTTT.

This clone has only a few counts. The V and J genes are TRBV30 and TRBJ2-1; the D is unclear. Germline CDR1 GTSNPN, CDR2 SVGIG (reference sequence). The CDR3 is 11 residues long. Trimming took off 0 bases at V and 7 bases at J, with 4 bases between the two ends. The CDR3 loop reads CAWSVGNEQFF. The DNA of the CDR3 is TGTGCCTGGAGTGTGGGGAATGAGCAGTTCTTC.

The V call is TRBV14, the J call TRBJ2-4, with D unclear. Trimming cost V 1 base and J 0 bases, with 13 bases left between them. Germline CDR1 reads SGHDN; CDR2 reads FVKESK. The CDR3 is 17 amino acids. The CDR3, as DNA: TGTGCCAGCAGCCAAGTTGGCCCCGGGCTAGCCAAAAACATTCAGTACTTC. It codes for CASSQVGPGLAKNIQYF.

CDR3 in amino acids: CASSQNLPGFSNQPQHF. In DNA form, the CDR3 reads TGCGCCAGCAGTCAAAATTTGCCGGGATTTAGCAATCAGCCCCAGCATTTT. V usage is TRBV23-1 and J usage is TRBJ1-5, with D unclear. TRBV23-1 counts as an open reading frame of uncertain function. This CDR3 has 17 amino acids. V lost 2 bases, J lost 0 bases, and 14 bases lay in between.

This sequence joins TRBV5-4 and TRBJ2-7; D tentatively reads TRBD1 or TRBD2 (6 bases each). The CDR3 runs 14 residues. V lost 2 bases, J lost 5 bases, and 14 bases lay in between. In germline, CDR1 is SGHNT, CDR2 YYREEE (reference sequence). The CDR3 region is CASSFRGGFHEQYF. As DNA, the CDR3 is TGTGCCAGCAGCTTCCGAGGGGGGTTCCACGAGCAGTACTTC.

The chain couples TRBV15 to TRBJ2-5, with D tentatively TRBD2 (5 bases). CDR3 length: 15 residues. Germline V gene lookup returns CDR1 LNHNV and CDR2 YYDKDF (reference sequence). V lost 0 bases to trimming and J lost 5 bases, with 13 bases between them. The CDR3 loop is CATSRDQDRGETQYF. The CDR3 nucleotides read TGTGCCACCAGCAGAGATCAGGACCGCGGGGAGACCCAGTACTTC.

The table lists this clone with a count of one. The chain uses TRBV9 and TRBJ2-7, with D perhaps matching TRBD2 (5 bases). Germline loops: CDR1 SGDLS, CDR2 YYNGEE. This CDR3 region has 15 residues. Trimming took off 4 bases at V and 4 bases at J, with 18 bases between the two ends. CDR3 protein: CASSTSPGGGYEQYF. In nucleotides, the CDR3 is TGTGCCAGCAGCACCAGTCCAGGAGGTGGTTACGAGCAGTACTTC.

The chain recombines TRBV4-1 with TRBJ2-7; D uncertain. The germline CDR1 and CDR2 sequences are MGHRA and YSYEKL. The CDR3 length is 13 residues. The V end was cut by 1 base, the J end by 6 bases, with 10 bases between. The CDR3, as DNA: TGCGCCAGCAGCCAAGGTTACGGGCTCGAGCAGTACTTC. As protein: CASSQGYGLEQYF.

In this sample, this clone turned up once. This chain connects TRBV4-1 to TRBJ2-1; possible D gene TRBD2, 6 bases. In germline, CDR1 is MGHRA, CDR2 YSYEKL. Trimming removed 4 bases from V and 1 base from J, with 17 bases in between. This CDR3 spans 17 amino acids. CDR3 region: CASSLRGKRSSYNEQFF. The DNA of the CDR3 is TGCGCCAGCAGCCTTCGGGGGAAGCGGAGTTCCTACAATGAGCAGTTCTTC.

V and J are TRBV28 and TRBJ2-3, with no clear D. Trimming pared 0 bases from V and 0 bases from J, leaving 13 bases between. Germline loops: CDR1 MDHEN, CDR2 SYDVKM. CDR3 length equals 17 residues. The CDR3 DNA reads TGTGCCAGCAGTTTATGGGTCAGTACTCCTAGCACAGATACGCAGTATTTT. It codes for CASSLWVSTPSTDTQYF.

V and J are TRBV6-1 and TRBJ2-7; D may correspond to TRBD1 or TRBD2 (5 bases each). Between the trimmed V and J ends, which lost 7 bases and 2 bases, there was a span of 15 bases. CDR1 and CDR2 (germline): MNHNS, SASEGT. The CDR3 covers 14 residues. For the CDR3, the DNA is TGTGCCAGCAAAATCCCTGGGGACCCCTACGAGCAGTACTTC. It is translated as CASKIPGDPYEQYF.

This clone has a handful of counts. The V gene is TRBV4-1, the J gene TRBJ1-3; no definite D call. Germline V CDR1 and CDR2: MGHRA, YSYEKL. This CDR3 region has 12 residues. V was pared by 0 bases and J by 4 bases, with 1 base between. CDR3 region: CASSQDGNTIYF. As DNA, the CDR3 is TGCGCCAGCAGCCAAGACGGAAACACCATATATTTT.